This entry describes one T cell receptor beta chain. The antigen remains undetermined. Primers included in the PCR were 60 Vbeta and 13 Jbeta primers. Using immunoSEQ multiplex PCR, the repertoire was profiled, and TCRdb retains in-frame clones only, with some absent. The table lists over 50,000 clones, with approximately 8.9% in the top ten. Germline V gives CDR1 MGHDK, CDR2 SYGVNS. This CDR3 has 15 residues. Losses at the gene ends were 3 bases for V and 0 bases for J; bases not matched to a gene: 5. These data belong to a study of cytomegalovirus exposure and HLA in healthy donors. Study observations and caveats: Most CMV-associated TCR beta chains appeared HLA-restricted in a later analysis. As immune exposure information, only CMV serostatus was available.

This TCR derives from a man aged 50 to 60 in good health and CMV-seropositive. This chain joins TRBV25-1 and TRBJ2-7; 7 positions agree with TRBD1. The source material was PBMCs. The CDR3 DNA sequence: TGTGCCAGCAGTGACGGACAGGTCCTCTCCTACGAGCAGTACTTC. It codes for CASSDGQVLSYEQYF.